The clone carrying this T cell receptor (beta chain) was recorded many times. Its antigen is still unknown. The record originates from a study of T-cell reconstitution after alpha-beta-depleted transplantation in children. Findings and limits, study-wide: Several patients had high TCRbeta diversity at day 60; it came from surviving recipient T cells and thymic progenitors. Where alpha-beta T cells came from about two months after transplant was reportedly several hundred expanded graft clones. A year had passed since transplant, and T-cell counts and diversity by then came mostly from newly produced T cells.

Unique molecular identifiers were incorporated into the prepared TCRbeta library. TCRdb recomputed calls from the PCR reads with MiXCR, one row per CDR3 protein. The data show fewer than 250,000 distinct CDR3 sequences, approximately 15% seen once. The germline V gene encodes CDR1 MNHEY and CDR2 SMNVEV (reference sequence). The CDR3 has 17 residues. Trimming took off 4 bases at V and 2 bases at J, with 17 bases between the two ends. This clonotype originated in a male patient aged 2-15 years who had a stem cell transplant for acute lymphoblastic leukemia, so the T cells may come from the graft donor. Sequenced material: PBMCs, mostly from graft donor cells, taken 360 days after TCRalphabeta/CD19-depleted stem cell transplant. The rearrangement joins TRBV27 to TRBJ2-2, with D possibly being TRBD1 (6 bases). In nucleotides, the CDR3 is TGTGCCAGCAGTTCTCTCATGACAGGATTAAACACCGGGGAGCTGTTTTTT. This codes for CASSSLMTGLNTGELFF.